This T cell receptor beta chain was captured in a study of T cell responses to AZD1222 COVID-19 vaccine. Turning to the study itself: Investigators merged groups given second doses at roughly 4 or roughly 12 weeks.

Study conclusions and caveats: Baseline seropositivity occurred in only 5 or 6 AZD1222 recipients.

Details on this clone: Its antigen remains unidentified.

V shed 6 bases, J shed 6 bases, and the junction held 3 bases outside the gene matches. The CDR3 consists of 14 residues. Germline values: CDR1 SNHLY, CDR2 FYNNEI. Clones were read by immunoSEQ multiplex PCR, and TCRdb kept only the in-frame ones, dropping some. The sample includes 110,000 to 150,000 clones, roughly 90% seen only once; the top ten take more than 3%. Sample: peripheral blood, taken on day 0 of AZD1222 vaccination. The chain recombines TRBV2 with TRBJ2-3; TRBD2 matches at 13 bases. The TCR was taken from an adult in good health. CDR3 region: CASSPTSGRDTQYF. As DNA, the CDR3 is TGTGCCAGCAGCCCGACTAGCGGGAGGGATACGCAGTATTTT.